This TCR beta chain was captured by sequencing in a study of Graves' ophthalmopathy and Graves' hyperthyroidism. Stable hyperthyroidism was defined by absence of ophthalmopathy within 18 months of follow-up. Recruitment covered hyperthyroidism patients aged 18 to 65 whose new diagnosis was of under 2 months' duration. Study-wide results and caveats: Ophthalmopathy cases were distinguished from stable hyperthyroidism by a 13-signature model, reaching about 85% sensitivity and 65% to 83% specificity. Blood samples also showed most expanded thyroid clonotypes exceeding 0.001 frequency.

The study amplified TCR beta CDR3 regions using RNA transcripts. An initial RT-PCR round employing HTBI primers preceded a second-round multiplex PCR. TCRdb re-called the multiplex PCR reads through MiXCR, storing one row per CDR3 protein. Among 600,000 to 650,000 distinct CDR3 sequences listed, 22% were seen once. This clonotype was seen many times. Its antigen is unknown. With V trimmed by 1 base and J by 7 bases, 3 bases remained unmatched. Per the germline V gene, CDR1 is DFQATT and CDR2 is SNEGSKA (reference sequence). The CDR3 extends over 12 amino acids. The chain has TRBV20-1 and TRBJ1-2; 7 nucleotides align to TRBD1. Sequenced input: peripheral blood. This receptor was taken from a woman aged 18-30 years with stable Graves' hyperthyroidism. Some clones in this sample may be carry-over from other donors' samples. The CDR3 protein is CSARVDRAGYTF. In nucleotides, the CDR3 is TGCAGTGCTAGAGTCGACAGGGCTGGCTACACCTTC.